This T cell receptor (beta chain) came from a study of CD4 T cells in relation to SARS-CoV-2 and coronaviruses. About the study: TCR beta CDR3s were sequenced after approximately 11-day antigen culture of PBMCs. Broader study findings: SARS-CoV-2-driven expansion was significantly weaker in crossreactive than monoreactive clones.

Before the COVID-19 pandemic, during about 2011-2019, CD4+ T cells were taken from unexposed donors. Isolation of CD4+ T cells took place after about 9 days in culture. Cultures held 1.5 million to 2.5 million PBMCs per well with approximately 10 IU/ml IL-2. The protocol was immunoSEQ multiplex PCR, while the TCRdb copy is restricted to in-frame clones and leaves out a portion. The sample contains about 20,000 clones, over 60% of which appear only once. This clone was seen more than once but under ten times. Antigen specificity is unknown. Germline trimming cut 5 bases from V and 7 bases from J; bases unmatched to any gene: 11. The germline gives CDR1 SNHLY, CDR2 FYNNEI. CDR3 length: 15 amino acids.

The sample was CD4+ T cells from PBMCs, cultured in vitro. This chain connects TRBV2 to TRBJ1-1, with 9 nucleotides matching TRBD1. The receptor was derived from a human donor in good health. The CDR3: CASSQDRGSPGEAFF. CDR3 sequence (DNA): TGTGCCAGCAGTCAGGACAGGGGTTCCCCGGGTGAAGCTTTCTTT.